There are many counts of the clone carrying this TCR beta chain. Antigen: not known. Patients aged 18 to 65 had newly diagnosed hyperthyroidism lasting under 2 months. Thyroid ultrasound and orbital computed tomography, with clinical symptoms and serum thyroxine and TRAb, informed diagnoses. The sample belongs to a study of T cells in Graves' hyperthyroidism and ophthalmopathy. Per the germline V gene, CDR1 is SGHAT and CDR2 is FQDESV (reference sequence). CDR3 size: 15 residues. J lost 5 bases, V lost 1 base, and 5 bases had no gene match. Study-level results: Most expanded thyroid clonotypes above 0.001 recurred in blood.

Researchers took RNA transcripts and amplified the TCR beta CDR3 regions from them. Researchers ran a first-round RT-PCR on the TCR CDR3 using the HTBI primer set. TCRdb re-called the multiplex PCR reads through MiXCR, storing one row per CDR3 protein. The sample lists hundreds of thousands of distinct CDR3 sequences; roughly 40% were seen once. The genes are TRBV11-1 and TRBJ2-5; 9 bases align to TRBD1. This TCR was sampled from a man between 18 and 35 years old with Graves' hyperthyroidism. The sequenced sample was blood. Written as DNA, the CDR3 is TGTGCCAGCAGCTTAGTGGACAGGGGTGAGGAGACCCAGTACTTC. Its translation is CASSLVDRGEETQYF.